One sample yielded the 24 T cell receptor beta chains listed below, sequenced in a study of Graves' ophthalmopathy and Graves' hyperthyroidism (dated by TCRdb to 2016 to 2018). Data came from an Illumina HiSeq 2000. TCR beta CDR3 regions were amplified from RNA transcripts for repertoire sequencing. HTBI primers and the Qiagen OneStep RT-PCR kit were used in a first-round RT-PCR, which was followed by a second-round multiplex PCR, size selection and purification. TCRdb itself trimmed the public reads at Q25 with fastp, ran MiXCR and retained productive beta chains. Each CDR3 protein appears once, grouped with its most common genes and DNA. The sample yields around 1.1 million distinct CDR3 sequences; about 36% were counted once. Together, the top ten hold around 10% of the sample. The sequencing sample was made of peripheral blood or thyroid tissue (not recorded which). These receptors were taken from an adult man with Graves' hyperthyroidism.

In regard to this clonotype: A much larger clone differs by one base, so this may be a read error. The gene calls are TRBV20-1 and TRBJ2-7; D might be TRBD1 (5 bases). The CDR3 totals 12 residues. Germline V gives CDR1 DFQATT, CDR2 SNEGSKA (reference sequence). CDR3 sequence (DNA): TGCGGTGCTACGGCAGGGCCCAACGAGCAGTACTTC. Translated: CGATAGPNEQYF.

This clonotype was observed at least ten times. The chain recombines TRBV5-1 with TRBJ1-2; D possibly corresponds to TRBD1 (6 bases). Trimming removed 4 bases from V and 4 bases from J, with 11 bases in between. Germline lookup yields CDR1 SGHRS and CDR2 YFSETQ. The length of the CDR3 is 13 residues. The CDR3 coding sequence is TGCGCCAGCAGCCAGACAGGTTCCTATGGCTACACCTTC. As protein: CASSQTGSYGYTF.

This clonotype was detected many times. This chain links TRBV12-3 or TRBV12-4 with TRBJ1-2, with a possible D match to TRBD1 (5 bases). Trimming pared 10 bases from V and 4 bases from J, leaving 7 bases between. This CDR3 spans 10 amino acids. The CDR3 DNA follows: TGTGCCACCAGGGCCTATGGCTACACCTTC. The encoded protein is CATRAYGYTF.

A single count supports this clonotype. A read error is possible here, since a much larger clone lies one base away. Since no conserved phenylalanine or tryptophan closes the CDR3, a read error is the likely cause. This rearrangement joins TRBV20-1 to TRBJ1-1; weak D call: TRBD1 (5 bases). The germline V gene encodes CDR1 DFQATT and CDR2 SNEGSKA (reference sequence). This CDR3 has 14 amino acids. Trimming shortened V by 6 bases and J by 1 base, and 15 bases separated the two germline ends. The CDR3 region has the DNA TGCAGTGCCTGGCAGGGAAAGCCGAACACTGAAGCTTTCCTT. Its protein is CSAWQGKPNTEAFL.

This clonotype was counted many times. The chain has TRBV6-5 and TRBJ2-7; TRBD1 is a possible D gene (5 bases). Trimming removed 2 bases at V and 2 bases at J, with 7 bases between. Germline V gene data show CDR1 as MNHEY and CDR2 as SVGAGI. There are 13 residues in the CDR3. The CDR3 DNA is TGTGCCAGCAGTTACGACAGAACCTACGAGCAGTACTTC. Its protein is CASSYDRTYEQYF.

This sequence joins TRBV20-1 and TRBJ1-5; 10 bases line up with TRBD1. Germline trimming cut 5 bases from V and 5 bases from J; bases unmatched to any gene: 12. The CDR3 length is 16 residues. The V gene's germline CDR1 is DFQATT and CDR2 SNEGSKA (reference sequence). CDR3: CSAGIKDRGADQPQHF. CDR3 bases: TGCAGTGCTGGGATCAAGGACAGGGGGGCTGATCAGCCCCAGCATTTT.

To note about this clonotype: A read error may explain this, as a much larger clone is one base away. The genes are TRBV10-3 and TRBJ2-2; D is unresolved. The CDR3 sequence is 13 residues long. Germline loops: CDR1 ENHRY, CDR2 SYGVKD. Here the CDR3 DNA reads TGTGCCACCAGTGATTTCATGACCGGGGAGCTGTTTTTT. Its protein is CATSDFMTGELFF.

This clonotype was detected ten times or more. The V gene is TRBV9, the J gene TRBJ2-6; 8 nucleotides align to TRBD1. This CDR3 spans 18 amino acids. Germline loops: CDR1 SGDLS, CDR2 YYNGEE. Trimming took 4 bases from V and 2 from J; bases not matched to a gene: 11. The CDR3 DNA follows: TGTGCCAGCAGCAATAAGGCAGGGGGCGTAGCTGGGGCCAACGTCCTGACTTTC. Amino acid sequence: CASSNKAGGVAGANVLTF. Full variable domain (rest looked up from reference TRBV9 and TRBJ2-6): DSGVTQTPKHLITATGQRVTLRCSPRSGDLSVYWYQQSLDQGLQFLIQYYNGEERAKGNILERFSAQQFPDLHSELNLSSLELGDSALYFCASSNKAGGVAGANVLTFGAGSRLTVL.

The J gene is TRBJ2-6, the V gene TRBV7-2, with D hard to call. The CDR3 covers 17 residues. CDR1 and CDR2 from the germline V gene are SGHTA and FQGNSA. V lost 1 base and J 0 bases, leaving 10 bases between the germline ends. CDR3: CASSLGVVHSGANVLTF. CDR3 in DNA: TGTGCCAGCAGCTTAGGGGTCGTCCACTCTGGGGCCAACGTCCTGACTTTC.

This chain connects TRBV25-1 to TRBJ2-7; 8 bases are shared with TRBD1. The CDR3 has 13 amino acids. Unmatched junction bases numbered 5, after V lost 6 bases and J lost 4 bases. Germline V CDR1 and CDR2: MGHDK, SYGVNS. CDR3 amino acids: CASREGQAYEQYF. CDR3 in DNA: TGTGCCAGCAGGGAGGGACAGGCATACGAGCAGTACTTC.

This clonotype was counted a few times. V and J are TRBV12-3 or TRBV12-4 and TRBJ2-7; D gene ambiguous. The V and J ends lost 4 bases and 6 bases respectively, with 13 bases between them. The CDR3 runs to 13 residues. The CDR3 spells CASSWSRVGEQYF. Written as DNA, the CDR3 is TGTGCCAGCAGTTGGAGTAGGGTCGGCGAGCAGTACTTC.

About this clonotype: It is likely a read error, because the conserved phenylalanine at the end of the CDR3 is missing. The chain recombines TRBV20-1 with TRBJ1-1, with 7 bases aligning to TRBD1. The CDR3 totals 16 residues. The germline CDR1 and CDR2 sequences are DFQATT and SNEGSKA (reference sequence). The junction had 13 bases not matched to a gene; V was cut back by 1 base and J by 5 bases. The CDR3 sequence: CSARGGLRQGGTEAFL. CDR3 coding DNA: TGCAGTGCTAGAGGGGGACTAAGACAGGGTGGTACTGAAGCTTTCCTT.

J is TRBJ1-1 and V is TRBV29-1; 11 bases agree with TRBD1. Germline CDR1 reads SQVTM; CDR2 reads ANQGSEA. The CDR3 length is 17 residues. V shed 5 bases, J shed 0 bases, and the junction held 11 bases outside the gene matches. The CDR3 here is CSVWDRGIEALNTEAFF. The CDR3 DNA sequence: TGCAGCGTTTGGGACAGGGGGATCGAGGCACTGAACACTGAAGCTTTCTTT.

In the case of this clonotype: This may be a read error, as it is one base from a much larger clone. V and J are TRBV24-1 and TRBJ2-7, with 9 nucleotides matching TRBD1. Per germline, CDR1 KGHDR and CDR2 SFDVKD. This CDR3 comprises 16 residues. CDR3 in amino acids: CATSARSGTGTYGQYF. Here the CDR3 DNA reads TGTGCCACCAGTGCCCGTTCGGGGACAGGGACCTACGGGCAGTACTTC.

This rearrangement joins TRBV29-1 to TRBJ1-2; D might be TRBD1 (5 bases). The CDR3 is 13 residues long. The ends were cut back, 4 bases at V and 2 bases at J, with 11 bases in the middle. Germline V gene sequence: CDR1 SQVTM, CDR2 ANQGSEA. CDR3 nucleotides: TGCAGCGTTGGGTCGGGACGGAACTATGGCTACACCTTC. Its translation: CSVGSGRNYGYTF.

This clonotype was recorded at least ten times. The V gene is TRBV6-5, the J gene TRBJ1-6; 8 nucleotides match TRBD1. Per germline, CDR1 MNHEY and CDR2 SVGAGI. The ends lost 5 bases at V and 15 bases at J; junction bases unmatched: 9. The CDR3 totals 13 residues. The DNA of the CDR3 is TGTGCCAGCAGTCCAGGGACAGGACGGCGCCTCCACTTT. This encodes CASSPGTGRRLHF.

This rearrangement joins TRBV29-1 to TRBJ1-2; D remains ambiguous. Per germline, CDR1 SQVTM and CDR2 ANQGSEA. The CDR3 is made up of 15 amino acids. The ends were cut back, 4 bases at V and 3 bases at J, with 18 bases in the middle. CDR3 in amino acids: CSVVNSFAEDYGYTF. CDR3 coding DNA: TGCAGCGTTGTTAACAGCTTCGCTGAGGACTATGGCTACACCTTC.

This clonotype occurred many times. The chain links TRBV29-1 to TRBJ1-4; D is perhaps TRBD1 (6 bases). This CDR3 contains 13 residues. Germline-derived CDR1 and CDR2 are SQVTM and ANQGSEA. Trimming cost V 4 bases and J 2 bases, with 8 bases left between them. CDR3 nucleotides: TGCAGCGTTGGAAGGGGGACTAATGAAAAACTGTTTTTT. As protein: CSVGRGTNEKLFF.

This clonotype was seen ten or more times. V gene TRBV4-1 combines with J gene TRBJ2-7; TRBD2 matches at 10 bases. V lost 2 bases and J lost 7; bases outside the gene matches: 11. The CDR3 runs 16 residues. Germline lookup yields CDR1 MGHRA and CDR2 YSYEKL. The CDR3 region is CASSQRSGRAVGEQYF. The CDR3 coding sequence is TGCGCCAGCAGCCAAAGGAGCGGGAGGGCCGTCGGTGAGCAGTACTTC.

In this sample, this clonotype turned up many times. The chain joins TRBV7-3 to TRBJ1-1, with 8 bases aligning to TRBD1. The CDR3 consists of 13 residues. V shed 5 bases and J 7 bases; nucleotides not matched to a gene: 6. Germline CDR1 SGHTA, CDR2 FQGTGA. The CDR3 loop reads CASSLDRDSEAFF. CDR3 DNA: TGTGCCAGCAGCCTGGACAGGGATAGTGAAGCTTTCTTT.

The V and J genes are TRBV29-1 and TRBJ1-1, with 7 bases that match TRBD1. The CDR3 is 14 amino acids. In germline, CDR1 is SQVTM, CDR2 ANQGSEA. V was pared by 7 bases and J by 1 base, with 9 bases of the junction left unmatched. The CDR3 reads CSGGGTVRNTEAFF. The CDR3 coding sequence is TGCAGCGGGGGAGGGACAGTTCGGAACACTGAAGCTTTCTTT.

The rearrangement links TRBV20-1 to TRBJ2-5, with 7 bases fitting TRBD2. The junction had 8 bases not matched to a gene; V was cut back by 6 bases and J by 1 base. This CDR3 spans 14 amino acids. The germline CDR1 and CDR2 sequences are DFQATT and SNEGSKA (reference sequence). As DNA, the CDR3 is TGCAGTGCGCATTTCGGGGGGTCCCAAGAGACCCAGTACTTC. Its protein is CSAHFGGSQETQYF.

This clonotype was counted a few times. The chain joins TRBV24-1 to TRBJ2-7; 9 bases are shared with TRBD2. J gave up 6 bases and V 11 bases, and 10 bases lay outside the gene matches. The CDR3 loop spans 13 amino acids. Germline CDR1 KGHDR, CDR2 SFDVKD. The CDR3 sequence: CASLGGLALEQYF. Here the CDR3 DNA reads TGTGCCAGCCTGGGAGGACTAGCGCTCGAGCAGTACTTC.

The chain joins TRBV5-4 to TRBJ1-4; the D is unclear. Between the trimmed V and J ends, which lost 3 bases and 3 bases, there was a span of 6 bases. This CDR3 region has 13 residues. CDR1 and CDR2 from the germline V gene are SGHNT and YYREEE (reference sequence). The CDR3 sequence is CASSSQSNEKLFF. CDR3 nucleotide sequence: TGTGCCAGCAGCTCCCAGTCTAATGAAAAACTGTTTTTT.